This T cell receptor beta chain was captured in a study of blood T cell repertoires in COVID-19. This table comes from immunoSEQ multiplex PCR, and its TCRdb copy is limited to in-frame clones, with some not included. The sample holds fewer than 250,000 clones, roughly 86% seen once. The germline V and J ends were trimmed by 5 bases and 5 bases, with 18 bases remaining between them. CDR3 length: 15 residues. Germline V gives CDR1 LNHDA, CDR2 SQIVND (reference sequence). This receptor was identified in a woman aged 70-85 years with active or convalescent COVID-19. This chain uses TRBV19 with TRBJ2-5; TRBD1 is a possible D gene (6 bases). Input material: peripheral blood. The CDR3 nucleotides are TGTGCCAGTAGTGCCAACCTACAGGGCCGGGAGACCCAGTACTTC. Amino acids: CASSANLQGRETQYF.